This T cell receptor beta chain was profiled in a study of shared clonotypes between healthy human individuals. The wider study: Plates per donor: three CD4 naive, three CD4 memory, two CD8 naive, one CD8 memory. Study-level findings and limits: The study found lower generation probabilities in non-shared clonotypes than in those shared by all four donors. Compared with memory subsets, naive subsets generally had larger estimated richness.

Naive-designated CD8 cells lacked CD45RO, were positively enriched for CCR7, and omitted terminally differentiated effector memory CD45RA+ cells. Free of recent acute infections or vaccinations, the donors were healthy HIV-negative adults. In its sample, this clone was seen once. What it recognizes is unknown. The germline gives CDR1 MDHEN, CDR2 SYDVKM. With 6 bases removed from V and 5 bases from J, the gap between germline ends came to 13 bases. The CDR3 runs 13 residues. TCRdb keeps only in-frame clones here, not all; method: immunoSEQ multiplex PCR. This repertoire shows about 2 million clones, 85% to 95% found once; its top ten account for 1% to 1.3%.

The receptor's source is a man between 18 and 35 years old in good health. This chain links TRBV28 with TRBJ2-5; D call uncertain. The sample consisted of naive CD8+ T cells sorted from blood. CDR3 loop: CASRMDGQETQYF. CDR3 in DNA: TGTGCCAGCAGGATGGACGGCCAGGAGACCCAGTACTTC.